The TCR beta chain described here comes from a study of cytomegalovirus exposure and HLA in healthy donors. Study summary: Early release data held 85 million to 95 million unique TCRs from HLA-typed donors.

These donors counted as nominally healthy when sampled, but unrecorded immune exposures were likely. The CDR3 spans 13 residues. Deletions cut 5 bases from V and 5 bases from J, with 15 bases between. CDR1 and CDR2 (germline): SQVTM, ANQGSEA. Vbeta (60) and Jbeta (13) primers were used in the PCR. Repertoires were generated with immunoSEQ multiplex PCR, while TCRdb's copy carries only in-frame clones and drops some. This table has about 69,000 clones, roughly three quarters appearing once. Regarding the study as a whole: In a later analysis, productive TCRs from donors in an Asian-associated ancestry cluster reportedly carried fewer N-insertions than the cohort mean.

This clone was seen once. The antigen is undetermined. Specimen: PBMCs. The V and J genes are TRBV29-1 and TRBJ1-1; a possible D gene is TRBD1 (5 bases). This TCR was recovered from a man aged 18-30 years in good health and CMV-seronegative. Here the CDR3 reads CSVSRTGGTEAFF. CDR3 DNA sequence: TGCAGCGTTTCCCGCACAGGTGGTACTGAAGCTTTCTTT.